This T cell receptor beta chain appears in the sequencing data of a study of a mutant IDH1 vaccine in newly diagnosed glioma. About the research overall: Treated patients were around 60% male, roughly 40% female, mean age approximately 41 years. Beforehand, treatment had been radiotherapy, temozolomide, or both; the majority received both.

The germline V gene encodes CDR1 MDHEN and CDR2 SYDVKM. V trimming: 6 bases; J trimming: 1 base; junction bases outside the gene matches: 2. This CDR3 region has 13 residues. Assay used: immunoSEQ multiplex PCR; TCRdb lists only in-frame clones, some missing. Of 85,000 to 100,000 clones in the sample, 80% were seen once. This clone was observed a few times. Distinct nucleotide sequences in the sample also encode this CDR3. Stated time point: baseline, week 1 (first vaccination visit). Regarding treatment: pre-vaccination baseline after standard-of-care therapy. Diagnosis in the donors showed new WHO grade 3 or 4 astrocytomas that were IDH1-mutant and ATRX-lost.

The sequence derives from a man between 35 and 55 years old with glioma. This chain connects TRBV28 to TRBJ2-7, with 8 bases identical to TRBD1. The sample in question was PBMCs, obtained from a glioma patient treated with radiotherapy, temozolomide or both. This CDR3 reads CASRRQGSYEQYF. The CDR3 nucleotides read TGTGCCAGCAGGCGACAGGGGTCCTACGAGCAGTACTTC.